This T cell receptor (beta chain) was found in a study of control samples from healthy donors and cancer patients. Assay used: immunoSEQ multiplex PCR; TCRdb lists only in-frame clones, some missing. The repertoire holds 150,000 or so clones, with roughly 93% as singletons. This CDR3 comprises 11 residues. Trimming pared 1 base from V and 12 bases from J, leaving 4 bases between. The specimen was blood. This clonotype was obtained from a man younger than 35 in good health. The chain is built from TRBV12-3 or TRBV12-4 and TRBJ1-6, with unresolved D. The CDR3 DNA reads TGTGCCAGCAGTTTAGTCGGACCCCTCCACTTT. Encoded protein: CASSLVGPLHF.